This T cell receptor beta chain was documented in a study of regulatory T cells in long-lasting Graves disease. The time point here: newly diagnosed GD, antithyroid drugs for less than 3 months. Generation of the TCR library employed RNA extracted from PBMCs. Findings and limits, study-wide: Newly diagnosed Graves' patients exceeded persistent ones in TCR diversity.

Arm-PCR of CDR3 regions and iRepertoire HTBI primers were used to build TCR beta libraries. From the multiplex PCR reads, TCRdb called clonotypes with MiXCR, one entry per CDR3 protein. This table holds roughly 500,000 distinct CDR3 sequences, roughly 15% found once. This clonotype appeared a few times. The antigen remains unidentified. Possible read error: a much larger clone is one base away. These sequences were also reported in another study, on T cells in Graves' hyperthyroidism and ophthalmopathy.

This receptor was taken from a woman aged 45-65 years with Graves disease. The source was peripheral blood mononuclear cells (PBMCs), collected at new diagnosis, from a patient treated with antithyroid drugs.

The CDR3 loop is CATSRDRAGSYEQYF. CDR3 DNA sequence: TGTGCCACCAGCAGAGATCGTGCCGGCTCCTACGAGCAGTACTTC. This chain connects TRBV15 to TRBJ2-7, with unresolved D. The CDR3 spans 15 residues. The germline V gene encodes CDR1 LNHNV and CDR2 YYDKDF (reference sequence). V was trimmed by 0 bases and J by 0 bases, leaving 9 bases between them. The full variable domain, completed using reference TRBV15 and TRBJ2-7, is DAMVIQNPRYQVTQFGKPVTLSCSQTLNHNVMYWYQQKSSQAPKLLFHYYDKDFNNEADTPDNFQSRRPNTSFCFLDIRSPGLGDTAMYLCATSRDRAGSYEQYFGPGTRLTVT.